This entry lists 24 T cell receptor beta chains sequenced from one sample in a study of shared clonotypes between healthy human individuals (dated by TCRdb to about 2020). Libraries were constructed by the immunoSEQ multiplex PCR assay. TCRdb carries this immuneACCESS record with in-frame sequences only. Its versions omit some clonotypes, under half of them owing to an unresolved V gene in the studies checked, with the rest unexplained. The table for this sample lists about 120,000 clones; over 65% of them were counted only once. The ten top clones hold about 23% of the sample. Sequenced: memory CD8+ T cells sorted from blood. What this sample's cell subset or site label stands for: CD45RO+ cells pooled with CCR7-negative TemRA cells. These TCRs come from a woman in her twenties or thirties in good health.

The V gene is TRBV5-6, the J gene TRBJ2-3; TRBD2 aligns across 10 bases. In germline, CDR1 is SGHDT, CDR2 YYEEEE. The length of the CDR3 is 15 residues. The junction had 6 bases not matched to a gene; V was cut back by 4 bases and J by 4 bases. The DNA for the CDR3 is TGTGCCAGCAGCGATACTAGCGGGATCGCAGATACGCAGTATTTT. Translating it yields CASSDTSGIADTQYF.

V is TRBV6-5 and J is TRBJ1-6; D is uncertain. The V end was cut by 0 bases, the J end by 8 bases, with 14 bases between. Germline V CDR1 and CDR2: MNHEY, SVGAGI. CDR3 size: 16 residues. CDR3 DNA: TGTGCCAGCAGTTACTCGCCGGACCACTACTATTCACCCCTCCACTTT. This codes for CASSYSPDHYYSPLHF.

The rearrangement joins TRBV19 to TRBJ2-2; D ambiguous. Trimming pared 6 bases from V and 1 base from J, leaving 9 bases between. The germline gives CDR1 LNHDA, CDR2 SQIVND (reference sequence). The CDR3 extends over 14 amino acids. This chain's CDR3 is CASRMPGNTGELFF. In DNA, the CDR3 is TGTGCCAGTAGAATGCCCGGGAACACCGGGGAGCTGTTTTTT. Variable domain in full (rest from reference TRBV19 and TRBJ2-2): DGGITQSPKYLFRKEGQNVTLSCEQNLNHDAMYWYRQDPGQGLRLIYYSQIVNDFQKGDIAEGYSVSREKKESFPLTVTSAQKNPTAFYLCASRMPGNTGELFFGEGSRLTVL.

V gene TRBV10-2 combines with J gene TRBJ2-2, with TRBD1 matching over 7 bases. CDR1 and CDR2 (germline): WSHSY, SAAADI. V shed 4 bases and J 0 bases; nucleotides not matched to a gene: 5. The CDR3 has 16 amino acids. CDR3 protein: CASSATGQSNTGELFF. The CDR3 region has the DNA TGCGCCAGCAGTGCGACGGGACAGTCGAACACCGGGGAGCTGTTTTTT.

The V gene is TRBV28, the J gene TRBJ1-5; 9 nucleotides align to TRBD1. Germline V gene lookup returns CDR1 MDHEN and CDR2 SYDVKM. CDR3 length: 19 amino acids. Germline trimming cut 8 bases from V and 1 base from J; bases unmatched to any gene: 18. The CDR3 DNA reads as TGTGCCAGCGAACAGGGAAAGCTAGTGACAGGGGGAAGCAATCAGCCCCAGCATTTT. Translated: CASEQGKLVTGGSNQPQHF.

V usage is TRBV27 and J usage is TRBJ2-7, with TRBD1 identical over 7 bases. Germline V CDR1 and CDR2: MNHEY, SMNVEV (reference sequence). The CDR3 spans 14 residues. V gave up 8 bases and J gave up 6 bases; unmatched junction bases: 13. The CDR3 DNA is TGTGCCAGCCCTACCAGAGACAGGGTATGCGAGCAGTACTTC. It encodes CASPTRDRVCEQYF.

This clone has a single count. The rearrangement uses TRBV28 and TRBJ1-5; D gene uncertain. Germline V lookup: CDR1 MDHEN, CDR2 SYDVKM. CDR3 length: 15 residues. Trimming stripped 0 bases from V and 6 bases from J, with 12 bases between. The CDR3 DNA sequence: TGTGCCAGCAGTTTATGGGGCGTAGGCAGTCAGCCCCAGCATTTT. Translated: CASSLWGVGSQPQHF.

This clone was found a few times. The chain uses TRBV7-9 and TRBJ2-5; D possibly corresponds to TRBD2 (5 bases). The germline gives CDR1 SEHNR, CDR2 FQNEAQ (reference sequence). Between the trimmed V and J ends, which lost 4 bases and 5 bases, there was a span of 14 bases. The CDR3 is 14 amino acids. As DNA, the CDR3 is TGTGCCAGCAGCTCCAGAAGCGGCCTGGAGACCCAGTACTTC. Residues: CASSSRSGLETQYF.

This chain connects TRBV28 to TRBJ2-7, with D possibly TRBD1 on 5 matching bases. Germline lookup yields CDR1 MDHEN and CDR2 SYDVKM. V dropped 4 bases and J dropped 2 bases, with 18 bases sitting between them. CDR3 length: 16 amino acids. CDR3 nucleotide sequence: TGTGCCAGCAGTTCCCCGGACATTCAACTAACCTACGAGCAGTACTTC. Protein: CASSSPDIQLTYEQYF.

J is TRBJ2-1 and V is TRBV27; D unclear. CDR3 length: 17 amino acids. Germline CDR1 and CDR2: MNHEY and SMNVEV (reference sequence). V was shortened by 4 bases and J by 0 bases, with 16 bases between the two germline ends. CDR3 DNA sequence: TGTGCCAGCAGTTCCCCTAGGCGGAAAGGCTCCTACAATGAGCAGTTCTTC. Amino acid sequence: CASSSPRRKGSYNEQFF.

V is TRBV28 and J is TRBJ2-3; D gene unclear. Germline V gene data show CDR1 as MDHEN and CDR2 as SYDVKM. The CDR3 extends over 15 amino acids. V lost 6 bases, J lost 0 bases, and 13 bases lay in between. DNA of the CDR3: TGTGCCAGCAGAAGAGAGGTTACTAGCACAGATACGCAGTATTTT. This sequence encodes CASRREVTSTDTQYF. The full variable domain, with the rest looked up from reference TRBV28 and TRBJ2-3, is DVKVTQSSRYLVKRTGEKVFLECVQDMDHENMFWYRQDPGLGLRLIYFSYDVKMKEKGDIPEGYSVSREKKERFSLILESASTNQTSMYLCASRREVTSTDTQYFGPGTRLTVL.

This clone occurred a few times. The chain carries TRBV6-1 and TRBJ2-7; D is possibly TRBD2 (5 bases). Trimming left V 7 bases short and J 1 base short, with 14 bases between. Germline CDR1 MNHNS, CDR2 SASEGT. CDR3 size: 14 residues. CDR3 in DNA: TGTGCCAGCAATCTAGGGTGGAGGTCCTACGAGCAGTACTTC. It specifies CASNLGWRSYEQYF.

This clone was recorded once. The chain carries TRBV6-1 and TRBJ2-5; D gene unclear. The V gene lost 2 bases and the J gene lost 5 bases, with 3 bases spanning the gap. The CDR3 has 11 residues. The V gene's germline CDR1 is MNHNS and CDR2 SASEGT. CDR3 protein: CASSEFETQYF. Here the CDR3 DNA reads TGTGCCAGCAGTGAATTCGAGACCCAGTACTTC.

The chain couples TRBV15 to TRBJ1-2; weak D call: TRBD1 (6 bases). The CDR3 runs to 14 residues. Trimming removed 6 bases from V and 1 base from J, with 12 bases in between. Germline V gene data show CDR1 as LNHNV and CDR2 as YYDKDF (reference sequence). This chain's CDR3 is CATSEGVINYGYTF. Here the CDR3 DNA reads TGTGCCACCAGTGAGGGGGTCATTAACTATGGCTACACCTTC.

The V and J genes are TRBV23-1 and TRBJ2-4; D is possibly TRBD1 or TRBD2 (7 bases each). TRBV23-1 is placed among ORFs of uncertain function. This CDR3 has 18 amino acids. Trimming took 3 bases from V and 1 from J, leaving 19 bases between them. CDR3 sequence reads: CASSHPGQAGVAKNIQYF. The CDR3 DNA follows: TGCGCCAGCAGTCACCCCGGACAGGCGGGAGTTGCCAAAAACATTCAGTACTTC.

The chain couples TRBV4-2 to TRBJ2-7; TRBD2 agrees at 8 bases. J gave up 5 bases and V 0 bases, and 9 bases lay outside the gene matches. The germline CDR1 and CDR2 sequences are LGHNA and YNFKEQ. The CDR3 covers 16 residues. CDR3 amino acids: CASSQDFGGRPHEQYF. CDR3 in DNA: TGTGCCAGCAGCCAAGACTTCGGCGGGAGGCCCCACGAGCAGTACTTC.

The rearrangement joins TRBV14 to TRBJ1-2, with 8 nucleotides matching TRBD1. V lost 6 bases to trimming and J lost 4 bases; unmatched junction nucleotides: 4. CDR1 and CDR2 from the germline V gene are SGHDN and FVKESK. The CDR3 has 13 residues. The CDR3 here is CASRHTGGYGYTF. CDR3 nucleotide sequence: TGTGCCAGCAGGCATACAGGGGGCTATGGCTACACCTTC.

This chain uses TRBV6-1 with TRBJ2-7; D is perhaps TRBD1 or TRBD2 (6 bases each). V was shortened by 0 bases and J by 7 bases, with 16 bases between the two germline ends. Germline CDR1 reads MNHNS; CDR2 reads SASEGT. The CDR3 has 15 amino acids. CDR3 residues: CASSEAEGVPQEQYF. The CDR3 coding sequence is TGTGCCAGCAGTGAAGCGGAGGGGGTCCCTCAAGAGCAGTACTTC.

The rearrangement uses TRBV5-6 and TRBJ1-2; TRBD1 agrees at 11 bases. J gave up 4 bases and V 1 base, and 3 bases lay outside the gene matches. In germline, CDR1 is SGHDT, CDR2 YYEEEE. The CDR3 length is 15 residues. The CDR3 here is CASSLWTGGAYGYTF. DNA of the CDR3: TGTGCCAGCAGCTTGTGGACAGGGGGCGCCTATGGCTACACCTTC.

This clone has a handful of counts. V and J are TRBV6-6 and TRBJ1-1; tentative D call: TRBD1 (5 bases). The CDR3 runs 11 residues. Per the germline V gene, CDR1 is MNHNY and CDR2 is SVGAGI (reference sequence). The V end was cut by 7 bases, the J end by 4 bases, with 7 bases between. CDR3 DNA sequence: TGTGCCAGCACGGGGGGCACTGAAGCTTTCTTT. Translating gives CASTGGTEAFF.

J is TRBJ2-7 and V is TRBV4-1; possibly TRBD1 or TRBD2 for D (5 bases each). The V end lost 1 base, the J end lost 1 base, and 14 bases lay between the germline ends. The CDR3 totals 16 residues. The V gene's germline CDR1 is MGHRA and CDR2 YSYEKL. CDR3 in amino acids: CASSQGGKTASYEQYF. CDR3 DNA: TGCGCCAGCAGCCAAGGGGGGAAGACAGCTTCCTACGAGCAGTACTTC.

This clone was picked up many times. This chain connects TRBV28 to TRBJ2-6; the D is unclear. Looked up from germline, CDR1 is MDHEN and CDR2 is SYDVKM. The CDR3 is made up of 15 amino acids. Trimming cost V 8 bases and J 0 bases, with 11 bases left between them. In nucleotides, the CDR3 is TGTGCCAGCCGCTACACGATCTCTGGGGCCAACGTCCTGACTTTC. It encodes CASRYTISGANVLTF.

This sequence joins TRBV19 and TRBJ2-6; D is undetermined. The CDR3 runs 15 residues. Germline V gives CDR1 LNHDA, CDR2 SQIVND (reference sequence). V lost 4 bases to trimming and J lost 2 bases, with 9 bases between them. CDR3 DNA: TGTGCCAGTAGTAACACAAGGGCTGGGGCCAACGTCCTGACTTTC. Residues: CASSNTRAGANVLTF.

Note on this clone: Additional DNA sequences in this sample encode the identical CDR3. The chain couples TRBV7-8 to TRBJ2-3; 9 bases are shared with TRBD2. The CDR3 has 14 residues. Per germline, CDR1 SGHVS and CDR2 FQNEAQ. Losses at the gene ends were 2 bases for V and 3 bases for J; bases not matched to a gene: 0. The CDR3 reads CASSLSGRTDTQYF. In DNA form, the CDR3 reads TGTGCCAGCAGCTTAAGCGGGAGGACAGATACGCAGTATTTT.